This TCR beta chain was retrieved from a study of blood T cell repertoires in COVID-19 (dated by TCRdb to 2020 to 2021). A note on the overall study: Collaborator samples came from the United States, Italy and Spain and covered acute and convalescent phases of COVID-19. The prospective study material was composed of cDNA or gDNA derived from T cells, B-cell-depleted T cells, or PBMCs. Deeply sampled blood TCRbeta repertoires from subjects exposed to, actively infected with, or recovered from COVID-19 were included in the dataset. Sample metadata almost always included a de-identified subject ID, COVID-19 status, age in years and sex. The repertoires were released in a freely available public database intended as a resource for research on the immune response to SARS-CoV-2. The samples were drawn from the first 160 participants of the ongoing ImmuneRACE study and from 950 to 1,500 subjects provided by 6 global collaborators. Where HLA class I and class II types were available, the types were taken from metadata supplied by the sample provider, not from assay-based typing.

The paper as a whole reports these results and caveats: The amount of clinical and demographic metadata varied by source and participant and was provided uncurated.

Each collaborating institution followed its own protocols to collect whole blood in K2EDTA tubes. For TCRbeta analysis, collaborators shipped samples as frozen whole blood, isolated PBMCs, or DNA extracted from either of those sample types. The immunoSEQ Assay, a bias-controlled multiplex PCR, was used to amplify TCRbeta CDR3 regions from genomic DNA. In the paper's pipeline: The number of nucleated cells in each sample was estimated from the amplification of reference gene primers within the assay. To quantify the absolute abundance of each unique TCRbeta CDR3 rearrangement, sequence reads were collapsed and filtered. For each sample, productive Simpson clonality was calculated as the square root of Simpson's diversity index across productive rearrangements. TCRdb took over this immuneACCESS table, retaining in-frame rearrangements with V and J assigned. Such tables are incomplete; in checked studies, under half of the missing clones stem from an unresolved V gene, and the remainder is unexplained. D and trimming come from the DNA, and the V and J calls and clone size come from that table. Within this sample are a few hundred thousand clones, with around 80% of them counted one time only. The ten biggest clones cover 3% to 4% of the sample.

As regards this clone: Its antigen has not been determined. Base qualities are not recorded, but no much larger clone differs from it by a single base.

Specimen: peripheral blood. This TCR derives from a woman younger than 30 with acute or convalescent COVID-19.

This receptor has the CDR3 CASSLVGGNQPQHF. The nucleotides are TGTGCCAGCAGCTTAGTAGGGGGCAATCAGCCCCAGCATTTT. The V and J genes are TRBV11-2 and TRBJ1-5; the D gene is possibly TRBD1, with 5 bases matching. The CDR3 runs 14 residues from the cysteine to the phenylalanine. Only the CDR3 DNA stays, 42 bases, in frame from base 1. At the junction V is shortened by 1 base and J by 2 bases, with 6 bases in between. CDR1 and CDR2 were assigned from the germline V gene as SGHAT and FQNNGV.